Below are 23 T cell receptor beta chains sequenced from a single sample in a study of blood T cell repertoires in COVID-19. Repertoires were generated with immunoSEQ multiplex PCR, while TCRdb's copy carries only in-frame clones and drops some. Of approximately 210,000 clones in the sample, roughly four fifths were seen once. Sequenced sample: peripheral blood. The receptor source for this set is a woman in her thirties or forties with active or convalescent COVID-19.

V usage is TRBV28 and J usage is TRBJ1-4; the D is unclear. CDR1 is MDHEN, CDR2 SYDVKM, per germline. V was shortened by 1 base and J by 12 bases, with 9 bases between the two germline ends. The CDR3 covers 12 residues. CDR3 bases: TGTGCCAGCAGTTTATCTCCCTCGGAACTGTTTTTT. As protein: CASSLSPSELFF.

This clone was observed once. J is TRBJ2-7 and V is TRBV6-5; 8 bases fit TRBD2. Germline V gene lookup returns CDR1 MNHEY and CDR2 SVGAGI. Trimming took 0 bases from V and 0 from J; bases not matched to a gene: 1. The CDR3 has 15 amino acids. The CDR3 is CASSYSLAGSYEQYF. Here the CDR3 DNA reads TGTGCCAGCAGTTACTCGCTAGCGGGCTCCTACGAGCAGTACTTC.

In its sample, this clone was seen a few times. The gene calls are TRBV29-1 and TRBJ1-1, with 7 bases that match TRBD1. The J segment lost 1 base and the V segment lost 7 bases, leaving 6 bases of the junction unmatched. CDR3 size: 13 residues. In germline, CDR1 is SQVTM, CDR2 ANQGSEA. CDR3 DNA: TGCAGCGCCCACAGGGGCCAGAACACTGAAGCTTTCTTT. It is translated as CSAHRGQNTEAFF.

The rearrangement links TRBV11-2 to TRBJ2-3; 10 positions agree with TRBD2. Germline V gene sequence: CDR1 SGHAT, CDR2 FQNNGV. This CDR3 has 17 residues. V lost 5 bases and J lost 0; bases outside the gene matches: 8. In DNA form, the CDR3 reads TGTGCCAGCAGCCCTTACGGACTAGCGGATAGCACAGATACGCAGTATTTT. Protein product: CASSPYGLADSTDTQYF.

The rearrangement uses TRBV5-1 and TRBJ1-1; D might be TRBD1 (6 bases). Trimming stripped 4 bases from V and 0 bases from J, with 13 bases between. The CDR3 runs 15 residues. The germline gives CDR1 SGHRS, CDR2 YFSETQ. The CDR3 loop is CASSAGGPMNTEAFF. For the CDR3, the DNA is TGCGCCAGCAGCGCGGGGGGGCCTATGAACACTGAAGCTTTCTTT.

The chain couples TRBV11-3 to TRBJ2-3; D unresolved. Germline CDR1 and CDR2: SGHNT and YENEEA. V dropped 0 bases and J dropped 4 bases, with 11 bases sitting between them. The CDR3 spans 15 residues. The CDR3 bases are TGTGCCAGCAGCTTAGAAGCCCAAGGAGCAGATACGCAGTATTTT. Encoded protein: CASSLEAQGADTQYF.

The CDR3, as DNA: TGTGCCAGCAGCCCAAAGAGCGGGGCCTCCTACGAGCAGTACTTC. As protein: CASSPKSGASYEQYF. This chain uses TRBV9 with TRBJ2-7; the match to TRBD2 covers 7 bases. The CDR3 covers 15 residues. From germline, CDR1 is SGDLS and CDR2 YYNGEE. Trimming cost V 4 bases and J 0 bases; bases outside gene matches: 7.

V and J are TRBV27 and TRBJ1-2; TRBD1 agrees at 9 bases. The germline V gene encodes CDR1 MNHEY and CDR2 SMNVEV (reference sequence). The junction had 4 bases not matched to a gene; V was cut back by 6 bases and J by 5 bases. This CDR3 region has 13 residues. Here the CDR3 DNA reads TGTGCCAGCAGCGCGGACAGGGGATATGGCTACACCTTC. Protein product: CASSADRGYGYTF.

V usage is TRBV13 and J usage is TRBJ1-3; D is possibly TRBD1 (5 bases). CDR1 and CDR2 (germline): PRHDT, FYEKMQ (reference sequence). This CDR3 is built from 17 residues. Between the trimmed V and J ends, which lost 2 bases and 2 bases, there was a span of 16 bases. The CDR3 sequence: CASSLRHGGLAGNTIYF. Written as DNA, the CDR3 is TGTGCCAGCAGCTTACGACACGGGGGTTTGGCTGGAAACACCATATATTTT.

This clone is a singleton in its sample. The chain combines TRBV28 with TRBJ1-1, with 10 bases matching TRBD1. With 5 bases clipped from V and 0 bases from J, the junction kept 6 bases outside the gene matches. The CDR3 consists of 16 residues. The germline CDR1 and CDR2 sequences are MDHEN and SYDVKM. The CDR3 DNA sequence: TGTGCCAGCAGTCCCCTGACAGGGGGCATGAACACTGAAGCTTTCTTT. This gives the protein CASSPLTGGMNTEAFF.

V and J are TRBV7-9 and TRBJ1-2, with 9 bases that match TRBD1. This CDR3 comprises 15 residues. V dropped 1 base and J dropped 2; count of bases not matched to a gene: 2. Germline CDR1 and CDR2: SEHNR and FQNEAQ (reference sequence). The CDR3 is CASSLEQGANYGYTF. In DNA, the CDR3 is TGTGCCAGCAGCTTAGAACAGGGGGCAAACTATGGCTACACCTTC.

The J gene is TRBJ2-3, the V gene TRBV28; perhaps TRBD1 as D (5 bases). Germline CDR1 and CDR2: MDHEN and SYDVKM. CDR3 length: 14 amino acids. V dropped 6 bases and J dropped 6 bases, with 16 bases sitting between them. The CDR3 loop is CASRSGAVLDTQYF. The DNA of the CDR3 is TGTGCCAGCAGGAGTGGGGCGGTGCTGGATACGCAGTATTTT. The variable domain in full, completed from reference TRBV28 and TRBJ2-3, reads DVKVTQSSRYLVKRTGEKVFLECVQDMDHENMFWYRQDPGLGLRLIYFSYDVKMKEKGDIPEGYSVSREKKERFSLILESASTNQTSMYLCASRSGAVLDTQYFGPGTRLTVL.

In its sample, this clone was seen once. The gene calls are TRBV5-1 and TRBJ2-3; the D gene is possibly TRBD2 (6 bases). Trimming stripped 4 bases from V and 5 bases from J, with 17 bases between. The length of the CDR3 is 15 residues. Germline-derived CDR1 and CDR2 are SGHRS and YFSETQ. The CDR3 DNA follows: TGCGCCAGCAGCACGCAGGGAAGGAGGGGAGATACGCAGTATTTT. Translating it yields CASSTQGRRGDTQYF.

V usage is TRBV5-6 and J usage is TRBJ2-5; 7 bases are a match to TRBD1. CDR3 size: 14 residues. Germline CDR1 and CDR2: SGHDT and YYEEEE. Unmatched junction bases numbered 2, after V lost 3 bases and J lost 0 bases. CDR3 protein: CASSWDRYQETQYF. The CDR3 coding sequence is TGTGCCAGCAGCTGGGACAGATACCAAGAGACCCAGTACTTC.

The gene calls are TRBV9 and TRBJ1-1, with TRBD1 identical over 10 bases. The CDR3 runs 18 residues. The V gene's germline CDR1 is SGDLS and CDR2 YYNGEE. V shed 3 bases and J 3 bases; nucleotides not matched to a gene: 14. DNA for the CDR3: TGTGCCAGCAGCGGCAATCGCGGGACAGGGGCAGTCCACACTGAAGCTTTCTTT. Encoded protein: CASSGNRGTGAVHTEAFF.

This clone was counted between two and nine times. The chain is built from TRBV14 and TRBJ1-1; possible D gene TRBD1, 5 bases. The CDR3 consists of 13 residues. Germline lookup yields CDR1 SGHDN and CDR2 FVKESK. Trimming cost V 0 bases and J 11 bases, with 13 bases left between them. The CDR3 DNA is TGTGCCAGCAGCCAAGAGGGGGGGGTCGAGGCTTTCTTT. Translating it yields CASSQEGGVEAFF.

V and J are TRBV28 and TRBJ1-5; 9 bases are shared with TRBD1. Germline V gives CDR1 MDHEN, CDR2 SYDVKM. The CDR3 is made up of 17 amino acids. The J segment lost 5 bases and the V segment lost 4 bases, leaving 12 bases of the junction unmatched. CDR3 region: CASSSMPGQGPYQPQHF. DNA of the CDR3: TGTGCCAGCAGTTCAATGCCGGGACAGGGCCCATATCAGCCCCAGCATTTT.

This clone was recorded once. The J gene is TRBJ2-5, the V gene TRBV5-4, with a possible D match to TRBD1 (5 bases). Germline V gives CDR1 SGHNT, CDR2 YYREEE (reference sequence). The CDR3 is made up of 13 amino acids. Trimming shortened V by 0 bases and J by 4 bases, and 7 bases separated the two germline ends. The CDR3 region is CASSLGGRETQYF. The CDR3 nucleotides read TGTGCCAGCAGCTTGGGGGGCCGAGAGACCCAGTACTTC. Full variable domain (outside the CDR3, taken from reference TRBV5-4 and TRBJ2-5): ETGVTQSPTHLIKTRGQQVTLRCSSQSGHNTVSWYQQALGQGPQFIFQYYREEENGRGNFPPRFSGLQFPNYSSELNVNALELDDSALYLCASSLGGRETQYFGPGTRLLVL.

The J gene is TRBJ1-1, the V gene TRBV30; D not certain. Per the germline V gene, CDR1 is GTSNPN and CDR2 is SVGIG (reference sequence). V lost 0 bases and J lost 0, with 5 bases in between. The CDR3 is 13 amino acids. CDR3 protein: CAWSVRMNTEAFF. For the CDR3, the DNA is TGTGCCTGGAGTGTGCGCATGAACACTGAAGCTTTCTTT.

The V call is TRBV19, the J call TRBJ1-6, with TRBD1 matching 9 bases. CDR1 LNHDA and CDR2 SQIVND come from the germline V gene (reference sequence). The CDR3 covers 14 residues. With 6 bases clipped from V and 7 bases from J, the junction kept 4 bases outside the gene matches. The CDR3 sequence is CASRRGQGNSPLHF. In DNA, the CDR3 is TGTGCCAGTAGGCGTGGACAGGGGAATTCACCCCTCCACTTT. The full variable domain, its missing parts supplied by reference TRBV19 and TRBJ1-6, is DGGITQSPKYLFRKEGQNVTLSCEQNLNHDAMYWYRQDPGQGLRLIYYSQIVNDFQKGDIAEGYSVSREKKESFPLTVTSAQKNPTAFYLCASRRGQGNSPLHFGNGTRLTVT.

This clone came up a few times. The CDR3, as DNA: TGTGCCAGCAGTTACTCCCGCACCAACTATGTCGGCTACACCTTC. It yields the protein CASSYSRTNYVGYTF. J is TRBJ1-2 and V is TRBV6-5; no firm D call. The CDR3 runs to 15 residues. Trimming took off 0 bases at V and 8 bases at J, with 16 bases between the two ends. The germline CDR1 and CDR2 sequences are MNHEY and SVGAGI.

The chain employs TRBV2 and TRBJ1-1, with no clear D. The CDR3 runs to 13 residues. Germline lookup yields CDR1 SNHLY and CDR2 FYNNEI. V lost 5 bases, J lost 2 bases, and 9 bases lay in between. The DNA for the CDR3 is TGTGCCAGCAGTCAACAGACCAACACTGAAGCTTTCTTT. Amino acids: CASSQQTNTEAFF.

This chain connects TRBV5-4 to TRBJ1-3, with 7 nucleotides matching TRBD1. The germline V gene has CDR1 SGHNT and CDR2 YYREEE (reference sequence). Germline trimming cut 0 bases from V and 2 bases from J; bases unmatched to any gene: 2. This CDR3 region has 15 residues. The CDR3 DNA is TGTGCCAGCAGCTTGGAAGGGGGCGCTGGAAACACCATATATTTT. Amino acids: CASSLEGGAGNTIYF. Supplemented by reference TRBV5-4 and TRBJ1-3, the full variable domain reads ETGVTQSPTHLIKTRGQQVTLRCSSQSGHNTVSWYQQALGQGPQFIFQYYREEENGRGNFPPRFSGLQFPNYSSELNVNALELDDSALYLCASSLEGGAGNTIYFGEGSWLTVV.